The sequence of this T cell receptor beta chain was determined in a study of T cell changes during pregnancy in multiple sclerosis. Deletions cut 1 base from V and 5 bases from J, with 8 bases between. The CDR3 runs to 14 residues. Per the germline V gene, CDR1 is SEHNR and CDR2 is FQNEAQ (reference sequence). The assay was immunoSEQ multiplex PCR, and TCRdb's table has in-frame clones only and misses some. The repertoire holds fewer than 85,000 clones, with 85% to 95% as singletons. This clonotype originated in a female donor with multiple sclerosis, enrolled in a pregnancy study. V is TRBV7-9 and J is TRBJ2-2; tentatively, D is TRBD2 (6 bases). The sample here was peripheral blood, taken before pregnancy. As DNA, the CDR3 is TGTGCCAGCAGCTTAGAGGGGAGGACCGGGGAGCTGTTTTTT. Protein product: CASSLEGRTGELFF.